The next 16 T cell receptor beta chains were all read from a single sample in a study of blood T cell repertoires in COVID-19. Some clones are missing from TCRdb's copy, which holds only in-frame ones; the method was immunoSEQ multiplex PCR. The data show a few hundred thousand clones, roughly 88% seen once. The sequenced sample was PBMCs or T cells enriched from blood (not recorded which). The receptors were gathered from a woman aged 40 to 50 who had been exposed to COVID-19.

DNA for the CDR3: TGTGCCAGTAGTACTCCCGGGACAGGGAATGAAAAACTGTTTTTT. Protein sequence: CASSTPGTGNEKLFF. The chain employs TRBV19 and TRBJ1-4, with 9 bases lining up with TRBD1. The germline V gene has CDR1 LNHDA and CDR2 SQIVND (reference sequence). This CDR3 region has 15 residues. V lost 4 bases to trimming and J lost 5 bases; unmatched junction nucleotides: 5.

This clone appeared a single time. V is TRBV4-1 and J is TRBJ1-2; 9 nucleotides match TRBD1. The J segment lost 7 bases and the V segment lost 4 bases, leaving 16 bases of the junction unmatched. From germline, CDR1 is MGHRA and CDR2 YSYEKL. The CDR3 runs to 17 residues. This CDR3 reads CASSLPVSQGAWGGYTF. CDR3 bases: TGCGCCAGCAGCCTTCCCGTGTCACAGGGGGCGTGGGGTGGCTACACCTTC.

The chain couples TRBV15 to TRBJ2-7, with D perhaps TRBD1 (6 bases). The CDR3 has 16 amino acids. Germline loops: CDR1 LNHNV, CDR2 YYDKDF (reference sequence). V was trimmed by 0 bases and J by 7 bases, leaving 19 bases between them. In DNA form, the CDR3 reads TGTGCCACCAGCAGAGATGTGGGGGCCATTTCGGGAGAGCAGTACTTC. It translates to CATSRDVGAISGEQYF.

This rearrangement joins TRBV5-1 to TRBJ2-7; 8 nucleotides agree with TRBD2. This CDR3 is 14 amino acids long. Germline V gene lookup returns CDR1 SGHRS and CDR2 YFSETQ. CDR3 in amino acids: CASSLGTSGYEQYV. CDR3 DNA sequence: TGTGCCAGCAGCTTGGGCACTAGCGGCTACGAGCAGTACGTC.

For this clone: A read error may produce the germline difference seen at one junction end. The chain recombines TRBV5-1 with TRBJ2-1; 10 bases are shared with TRBD2. This CDR3 spans 14 amino acids. CDR1 is SGHRS, CDR2 YFSETQ, per germline. For the CDR3, the DNA is TGTGCCAGCAGCCCTGGGCTAGCGGGAGATGAGCAGTTCTTC. Translation gives CASSPGLAGDEQFF.

In DNA, the CDR3 is TGTGCCAGCAGCCGTACAGGGGATAGCAATCAGCCCCAGCATTTT. This gives the protein CASSRTGDSNQPQHF. The rearrangement joins TRBV7-9 to TRBJ1-5; 7 bases match TRBD1. CDR3 length: 15 amino acids. V gave up 5 bases and J gave up 0 bases; unmatched junction bases: 4. The germline V gene has CDR1 SEHNR and CDR2 FQNEAQ (reference sequence).

The J gene is TRBJ1-5, the V gene TRBV4-1; D may be TRBD1 (5 bases). This CDR3 comprises 13 residues. Looked up from germline, CDR1 is MGHRA and CDR2 is YSYEKL. V lost 6 bases and J lost 4, with 10 bases in between. The CDR3 sequence: CASRRGQNQPQHF. In nucleotides, the CDR3 is TGCGCCAGCAGGCGCGGACAAAATCAGCCCCAGCATTTT.

This clone was seen once. The chain combines TRBV7-2 with TRBJ2-3; the D gene is possibly TRBD2 (5 bases). V was cut by 2 bases and J by 0 bases, with 15 bases left in between. The germline V gene has CDR1 SGHTA and CDR2 FQGNSA. The CDR3 length is 17 residues. The CDR3 loop reads CASSLLSQRTSTDTQYF. DNA of the CDR3: TGTGCCAGCAGCTTATTGTCCCAGCGGACTAGCACAGATACGCAGTATTTT.

This chain joins TRBV6-5 and TRBJ2-5; TRBD2 matches at 11 bases. V shed 5 bases, J shed 2 bases, and the junction held 4 bases outside the gene matches. CDR3 length: 15 amino acids. The germline V gene encodes CDR1 MNHEY and CDR2 SVGAGI. The DNA of the CDR3 is TGTGCCAGCAGTCCGACTAGCGGGGAGCAAGAGACCCAGTACTTC. The encoded protein is CASSPTSGEQETQYF.

The chain combines TRBV5-1 with TRBJ2-3; a weak D match, TRBD2 (7 bases). The V gene lost 0 bases and the J gene lost 5 bases, with 16 bases spanning the gap. This CDR3 has 16 amino acids. The germline V gene encodes CDR1 SGHRS and CDR2 YFSETQ. The CDR3 DNA reads TGCGCCAGCAGCTTGGGAAACGGGGGGCCGGGAGATACGCAGTATTTT. It translates to CASSLGNGGPGDTQYF.

The rearrangement joins TRBV3-1 (or the pseudogene TRBV3-2) to TRBJ1-2; 8 bases fit TRBD1. The germline V gene has CDR1 LGHDT and CDR2 YNNKEL (reference sequence). J was trimmed by 4 bases and V by 6 bases; bases with no gene match: 7. The CDR3 has 14 amino acids. The DNA of the CDR3 is TGTGCCAGCAGAACGCAGGGGGCTTTCTATGGCTACACCTTC. The encoded protein is CASRTQGAFYGYTF.

V and J are TRBV28 and TRBJ1-6; 10 bases match TRBD1. The CDR3 spans 16 residues. V trimming: 11 bases; J trimming: 6 bases; junction bases outside the gene matches: 13. Germline V lookup: CDR1 MDHEN, CDR2 SYDVKM. CDR3 bases: TGTGCCGGGAAAGGACCTGGGACAGGGGTTAATTCACCCCTCCACTTT. Translation gives CAGKGPGTGVNSPLHF.

The rearrangement links TRBV10-3 to TRBJ2-3; 8 bases are a match to TRBD2. The CDR3 totals 17 residues. Germline CDR1 reads ENHRY; CDR2 reads SYGVKD. The junction had 17 bases not matched to a gene; V was cut back by 8 bases and J by 4 bases. CDR3 DNA sequence: TGTGCCATCTCCTCCCCTCCCTCGCGGGAGGCTCCAGATACGCAGTATTTT. It codes for CAISSPPSREAPDTQYF.

The J gene is TRBJ2-5, the V gene TRBV9; 7 positions agree with TRBD2. J gave up 1 base and V 2 bases, and 2 bases lay outside the gene matches. This CDR3 is 14 amino acids long. CDR1 is SGDLS and CDR2 is YYNGEE in the germline V gene. Here the CDR3 DNA reads TGTGCCAGCAGCGTGGGAGGGGTCCAAGAGACCCAGTACTTC. Protein sequence: CASSVGGVQETQYF.

This clone was recorded once. The chain carries TRBV10-2 and TRBJ1-4, with D perhaps matching TRBD1 (6 bases). Trimming took off 2 bases at V and 14 bases at J, with 9 bases between the two ends. This CDR3 has 11 residues. Germline CDR1 and CDR2: WSHSY and SAAADI. The CDR3 DNA is TGCGCCAGCAGTGAGACAGGGCGGCTGTTTTTT. It yields the protein CASSETGRLFF.

V is TRBV20-1 and J is TRBJ2-3; D possibly corresponds to TRBD1 (7 bases). Trimming shortened V by 3 bases and J by 3 bases, and 16 bases separated the two germline ends. CDR3 length: 15 residues. Germline loops: CDR1 DFQATT, CDR2 SNEGSKA (reference sequence). The CDR3 bases are TGCAGTGCTAGTGGAGGGGGCGGAGTGACAGATACGCAGTATTTT. Residues: CSASGGGGVTDTQYF.